This TCR beta chain was captured in a study of T cell responses to AZD1222 COVID-19 vaccine. Using immunoSEQ multiplex PCR, the repertoire was profiled, and TCRdb retains in-frame clones only, with some absent. The sample lists some 92,000 clones, about 89% occurring once. The CDR3 has 13 residues. In germline, CDR1 is SGHTA, CDR2 FQGNSA. For this clone: The antigen is unknown. Mismatch with germline at one junction end may stem from a read error.

Notes on the study in general: Only a handful of AZD1222 recipients, several in all, had baseline seropositivity. There were repertoire samples only from the period after the peak T cell response.

The sequences come from peripheral blood, collected on day 0 of AZD1222 vaccination. This chain uses TRBV7-2 with TRBJ2-7, with D unresolved. This clonotype originated in an adult in good health. The CDR3 bases are TGTGCCAGCAGCTCCCCGGCTAGGTTAGGGTTATCCTTC. Amino acids: CASSSPARLGLSF.